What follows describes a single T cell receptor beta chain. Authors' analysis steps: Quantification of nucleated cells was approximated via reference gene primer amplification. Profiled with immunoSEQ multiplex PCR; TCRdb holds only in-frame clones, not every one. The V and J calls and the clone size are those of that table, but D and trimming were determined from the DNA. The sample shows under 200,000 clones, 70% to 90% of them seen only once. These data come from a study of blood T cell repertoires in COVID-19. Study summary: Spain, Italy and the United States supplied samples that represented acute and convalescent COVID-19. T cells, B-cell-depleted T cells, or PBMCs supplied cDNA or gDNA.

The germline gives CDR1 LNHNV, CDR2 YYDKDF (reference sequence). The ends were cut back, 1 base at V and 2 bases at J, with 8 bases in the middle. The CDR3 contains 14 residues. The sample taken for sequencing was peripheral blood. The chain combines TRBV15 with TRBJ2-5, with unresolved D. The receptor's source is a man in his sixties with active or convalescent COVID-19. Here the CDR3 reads CATSRVQTQETQYF. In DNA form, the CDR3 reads TGTGCCACCAGCAGAGTGCAAACACAAGAGACCCAGTACTTC. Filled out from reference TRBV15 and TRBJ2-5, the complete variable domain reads DAMVIQNPRYQVTQFGKPVTLSCSQTLNHNVMYWYQQKSSQAPKLLFHYYDKDFNNEADTPDNFQSRRPNTSFCFLDIRSPGLGDTAMYLCATSRVQTQETQYFGPGTRLLVL.